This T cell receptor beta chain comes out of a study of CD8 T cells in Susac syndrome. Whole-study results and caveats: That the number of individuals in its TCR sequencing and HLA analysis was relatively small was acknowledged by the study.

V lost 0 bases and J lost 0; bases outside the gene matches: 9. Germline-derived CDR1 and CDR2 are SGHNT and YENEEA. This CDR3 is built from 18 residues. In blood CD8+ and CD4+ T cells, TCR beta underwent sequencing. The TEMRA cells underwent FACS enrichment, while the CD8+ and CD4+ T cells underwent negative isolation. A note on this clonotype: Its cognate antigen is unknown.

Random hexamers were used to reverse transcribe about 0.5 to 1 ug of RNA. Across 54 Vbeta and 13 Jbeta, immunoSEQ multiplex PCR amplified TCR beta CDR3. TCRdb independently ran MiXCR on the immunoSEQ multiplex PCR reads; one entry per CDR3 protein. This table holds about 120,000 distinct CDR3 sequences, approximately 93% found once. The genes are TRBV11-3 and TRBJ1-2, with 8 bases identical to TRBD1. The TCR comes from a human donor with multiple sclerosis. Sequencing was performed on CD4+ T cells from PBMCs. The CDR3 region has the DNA TGTGCCAGCAGCTTAGATCAAGGGGGGACAGGAACTAACTATGGCTACACCTTC. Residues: CASSLDQGGTGTNYGYTF.